This paragraph covers one T cell receptor beta chain sequence. Libraries were prepared by immunoSEQ multiplex PCR; TCRdb keeps only in-frame clonotypes and omits some of them. This table holds approximately 200,000 clones, 75% to 90% found once. This CDR3 contains 18 residues. Germline V lookup: CDR1 SGHDN, CDR2 FVKESK. After removal of 0 bases from V and 3 bases from J, the junction contained 5 bases not matched to a gene. This entry comes from a study of blood T cell repertoires in COVID-19. Study as a whole: Whether acute or convalescent, the COVID-19 samples came from the United States, Italy and Spain. The analysed material was cDNA or gDNA that came from T cells, B-cell-depleted T cells, or PBMCs.

This chain joins TRBV14 and TRBJ2-6; 10 bases match TRBD1. The receptor's source is a man aged 25 to 40 who had recovered from COVID-19. Material: PBMCs or T cells enriched from blood (not recorded which). The CDR3 is CASSQDPGTGDGANVLTF. For the CDR3, the DNA is TGTGCCAGCAGCCAAGATCCCGGGACAGGGGATGGGGCCAACGTCCTGACTTTC.